This paragraph covers one T cell receptor (beta chain) sequence. Cohort allocation depended upon clinical history that participants reported. What the recovered Cohort 3 donors had was two negative PCRs, clearance, or symptom resolution. The source of the sample is a study of blood T cell repertoires in COVID-19. Trimming took 8 bases from V and 7 from J; bases not matched to a gene: 9. This CDR3 region has 13 residues. The germline V gene has CDR1 GTSNPN and CDR2 SVGIG (reference sequence). Authors' data handling: Quantification of nucleated cells was approximated via reference gene primer amplification. The protocol was immunoSEQ multiplex PCR, while the TCRdb copy is restricted to in-frame clones and leaves out a portion. From that table come the V and J calls and clone size; the DNA was used to work out D and trimming. The top ten clones hold 1.5% to 2% of a sample with 350,000 to 450,000 clones, around 92% of them seen once.

The rearrangement links TRBV30 to TRBJ1-2; 11 bases fit TRBD1. This receptor was taken from a woman aged 30 to 39 who had recovered from COVID-19. Sequencing was performed on PBMCs or T cells enriched from blood (not recorded which). The CDR3 DNA sequence: TGTGCCGGAACTGGGACAGGGGGACGTGGCTACACCTTC. It specifies CAGTGTGGRGYTF.